This T cell receptor beta chain was observed in a study of cytomegalovirus exposure and HLA in healthy donors. Separate from the roughly 720-subject first cohort, the roughly 130-subject validation cohort was the one that the donors belonged to. Assay: immunoSEQ multiplex PCR; the TCRdb copy retains only in-frame clones and omits some. The sample has 150,000 or so clones; roughly 89% are singletons. The germline CDR1 and CDR2 sequences are SGDLS and YYNGEE. The CDR3 has 16 residues. The V gene lost 4 bases and the J gene lost 0 bases, with 15 bases spanning the gap. This sequence was found in a young woman in good health and CMV-seropositive. The rearrangement links TRBV9 to TRBJ2-3; the D gene is possibly TRBD1 (6 bases). Sequenced: PBMCs. The CDR3 protein is CASSSLGARSTDTQYF. CDR3 nucleotides: TGTGCCAGCAGCTCCCTGGGGGCGAGAAGCACAGATACGCAGTATTTT.